This T cell receptor (beta chain) came from a study of T cells in Graves' hyperthyroidism and ophthalmopathy. Diagnosis rested on symptoms, serum thyroxine and TRAb, thyroid ultrasound, and orbital computed tomography. Study-level points and caveats: Ophthalmopathy, as predicted by the model, came a median around 6 months after the prediction. A model built on 13 V-J features separated ophthalmopathy from stable hyperthyroidism. Among clonotypes expanded in thyroid above 0.001, most were also found in blood.

Deletions cut 3 bases from V and 8 bases from J, with 13 bases between. Germline loops: CDR1 KGHSH, CDR2 LQKENI. This CDR3 is built from 13 residues. Amplified regions were TCR beta CDR3 sequences from RNA transcripts. The study used the HTBI primer set for a first-round RT-PCR of the TCR CDR3. In TCRdb, the multiplex PCR reads were re-called with MiXCR into one record per CDR3 protein. The sample carries hundreds of thousands of distinct CDR3 sequences, approximately 15% recorded once. In its sample, this clonotype was seen a few times. No antigen is known for it. The clonotype was recovered from a woman in her thirties with Graves' hyperthyroidism that later progressed to Graves' ophthalmopathy. What was sequenced was blood. The chain recombines TRBV18 with TRBJ1-2, with a weak D call TRBD1 (5 bases). CDR3 coding DNA: TGTGCCAGCTCACCGGCGGGGGGTGGAGGCTACACCTTC. Encoded protein: CASSPAGGGGYTF.